A selection of T cell receptor beta chains follows, all from one sample in a study of blood T cells in healthy people across ages. TCRdb analysed the 5' RACE reads with MiXCR anew, one entry per CDR3 protein. The sample holds approximately 940,000 distinct CDR3 sequences, 45% to 50% seen once. Sequenced: blood. The receptors were sampled from a man aged 30 to 39 in good health. CDR3s leave out the opening cysteine and the closing phenylalanine or tryptophan. Fields, in order: V gene, D gene, CDR3 protein. D genes are given only for firm matches.

TRBV25-1,TRBD2,ASSKSSGGPSSYEQY
TRBV6-5,NA,ASSLGLTYTEAF
TRBV9,NA,ASSSWGRGTDTQY
TRBV5-1,NA,ASSLLGTFYNEQY
TRBV9,TRBD2,ASSKGVTGGFYEQY
TRBV5-1,NA,ASKVGSNYEQY
TRBV2,TRBD1,ASSRQGAGDQPQH
TRBV7-9,NA,ASSLVGARDSEAF
TRBV7-2,NA,ASSPPGGREREAF
TRBV12-3/TRBV12-4,NA,ASSSGDGTDTQY
TRBV3-1,NA,ASSQGQGLQY
TRBV5-1,NA,ASSQLSGDPGELF
TRBV29-1,NA,SVVAPDQPQH
TRBV7-2,NA,ASSERGSPYGYT
TRBV5-1,NA,ASSFGRVQETQY
TRBV3-1,TRBD1,ASSQGQGDFTYEQY
TRBV20-1,NA,SAGDLRGVYEQY
TRBV11-3,NA,ASSNLVGGPTDTLY
TRBV5-1,TRBD1,ASSHITGGSYEQY
TRBV27,NA,ASSFGGNNYGYT
TRBV7-9,NA,ASSLVILSGANVLT
TRBV4-2,NA,ASSQVYSGMNTEAF
TRBV20-1,NA,SARATRGHTDTQY
TRBV6-1,NA,ASSQRGEQF
TRBV20-1,NA,SAENYGYT
TRBV5-6,NA,ASSLMETVVETQY
TRBV12-3/TRBV12-4,NA,ASSVVPSVYEQY
TRBV5-6,TRBD1,ASSSETGDKKLF
TRBV12-3/TRBV12-4,NA,ASSFYLGGYEQY
TRBV6-5,TRBD2,ASSYPLAGGHNEQF
TRBV11-3,NA,ASSLGVSGGDTQY
TRBV14,NA,ASSEGFRDPSYEQY